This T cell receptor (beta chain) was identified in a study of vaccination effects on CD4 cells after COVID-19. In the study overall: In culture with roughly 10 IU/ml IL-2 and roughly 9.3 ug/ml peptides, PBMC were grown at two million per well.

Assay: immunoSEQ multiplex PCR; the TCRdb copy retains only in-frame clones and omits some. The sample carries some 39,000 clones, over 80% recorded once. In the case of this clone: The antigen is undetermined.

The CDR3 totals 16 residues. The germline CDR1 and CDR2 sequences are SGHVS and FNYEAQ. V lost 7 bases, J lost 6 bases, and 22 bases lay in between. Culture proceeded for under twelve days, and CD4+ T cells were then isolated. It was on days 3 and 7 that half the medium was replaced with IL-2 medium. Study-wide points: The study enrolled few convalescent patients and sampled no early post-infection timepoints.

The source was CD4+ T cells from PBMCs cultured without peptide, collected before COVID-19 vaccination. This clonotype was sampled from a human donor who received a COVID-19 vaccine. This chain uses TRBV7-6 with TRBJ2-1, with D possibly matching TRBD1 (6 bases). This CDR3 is CASTRGPLVDSNEQFF. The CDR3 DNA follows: TGTGCCAGCACCAGGGGACCTCTGGTCGACTCCAATGAGCAGTTCTTC.